This T cell receptor (beta chain) was documented in a study of vaccination and CD4 T cells after COVID-19. Study as a whole: The study collected post-vaccine samples a median around 70 days after dose two, with a range of 14 to 241.

From germline, CDR1 is ENHRY and CDR2 SYGVKD. Trimming pared 3 bases from V and 4 bases from J, leaving 15 bases between. The CDR3 sequence is 16 residues long. Regarding this clonotype: The target antigen is unknown.

Described treatment: approximately nine-day PBMC culture with coronavirus spike peptide pools or control peptides (ViraFEST assay). Pre-COVID-19 pandemic sampling (2011-2018) yielded the unexposed donor's CD4+ T cells. Expansion of antigen-specific T cells with peptide pools by ViraFEST preceded sequencing of TCRs. Sequencing of DNA taken from cultured CD4+ T cells relied on the Oncomine TCR Beta short-read assay. MiXCR, run by TCRdb on the PCR reads, gives a single entry per CDR3 protein. This table holds about 10,000 distinct CDR3 sequences, approximately 34% found once. The receptor was derived from a human donor in good health. This chain connects TRBV10-3 to TRBJ1-4; D remains ambiguous. The material sequenced was CD4+ T cells from blood, cultured in vitro. The CDR3 DNA sequence: TGTGCCATCAGTGACCTTAGTTACGGCAGTAATGAAAAACTGTTTTTT. It codes for CAISDLSYGSNEKLFF.